These 13 T cell receptor beta chains originate from one sample sequenced in a study of control samples from healthy donors and cancer patients. The protocol was immunoSEQ multiplex PCR, while the TCRdb copy is restricted to in-frame clones and leaves out a portion. This sample has some 210,000 clones; 91% occur once, and the top ten carry about 2%. The source material was blood. Receptor source: a man under 40 in good health.

This clone was detected only once. This chain uses TRBV28 with TRBJ1-4; 10 bases are shared with TRBD1. V shed 4 bases, J shed 8 bases, and the junction held 7 bases outside the gene matches. The CDR3 is 15 residues long. Germline CDR1 and CDR2: MDHEN and SYDVKM. The CDR3 DNA sequence: TGTGCCAGCAGTTCCGCCGGGACAGGGGACGAAAAACTGTTTTTT. It specifies CASSSAGTGDEKLFF. Supplemented by reference TRBV28 and TRBJ1-4, the full variable domain reads DVKVTQSSRYLVKRTGEKVFLECVQDMDHENMFWYRQDPGLGLRLIYFSYDVKMKEKGDIPEGYSVSREKKERFSLILESASTNQTSMYLCASSSAGTGDEKLFFGSGTQLSVL.

This chain connects TRBV27 to TRBJ1-1; D might be TRBD1 (5 bases). Trimming removed 3 bases from V and 4 bases from J, with 15 bases in between. CDR1 is MNHEY and CDR2 is SMNVEV in the germline V gene (reference sequence). CDR3 length equals 15 residues. DNA for the CDR3: TGTGCCAGCAGTTTTAAGGGCGGGCAGGGCACTGAAGCTTTCTTT. Protein product: CASSFKGGQGTEAFF.

With respect to this clone: The junction shows a germline mismatch at one end, possibly a read error. J is TRBJ1-1 and V is TRBV12-3 or TRBV12-4; no clear D gene. This CDR3 has 11 amino acids. CDR3: CASRLDNEAFF. Written as DNA, the CDR3 is TGTGCCAGCAGGTTAGACAATGAAGCTTTCTTT.

The chain combines TRBV2 with TRBJ2-3; 9 positions match TRBD2. V lost 6 bases to trimming and J lost 6 bases; unmatched junction nucleotides: 10. This CDR3 has 15 amino acids. Germline assignment: CDR1 SNHLY and CDR2 FYNNEI. The CDR3 region has the DNA TGTGCCAGCAGGCTTAGCGGGGGCCCGGGGGATACGCAGTATTTT. Protein: CASRLSGGPGDTQYF.

Concerning this clone itself: Its ends do not fully match the called genes, so a read error is possible. The chain combines TRBV11-2 with TRBJ1-2; D call uncertain. The CDR3 has 15 amino acids. From germline, CDR1 is SGHAT and CDR2 FQNNGV. CDR3 DNA sequence: TGTGCCAGCACCTTACGCCAAGGTGTGAACTATGGCTACACCTTC. This gives the protein CASTLRQGVNYGYTF.

The chain uses TRBV6-1 and TRBJ2-7, with D possibly TRBD2 on 6 matching bases. V was clipped by 0 bases and J by 2 bases, with 14 bases between them. There are 16 residues in the CDR3. Germline lookup yields CDR1 MNHNS and CDR2 SASEGT. The CDR3 DNA follows: TGTGCCAGCAGTGAAGCTAAGGGCGGGGCGACCTACGAGCAGTACTTC. Residues: CASSEAKGGATYEQYF.

J is TRBJ2-1 and V is TRBV7-7, with D uncertain. CDR3 length: 15 amino acids. From germline, CDR1 is SSHAT and CDR2 FNYEAQ (reference sequence). Trimming took 5 bases from V and 3 from J, leaving 14 bases between them. CDR3 nucleotide sequence: TGTGCCAGCAGCCCAGCGTCTGGGAACTACAATGAGCAGTTCTTC. It encodes CASSPASGNYNEQFF.

This chain joins TRBV5-4 and TRBJ2-7; perhaps TRBD2 as D (5 bases). Trimming took off 4 bases at V and 5 bases at J, with 19 bases between the two ends. The CDR3 spans 15 residues. CDR1 is SGHNT, CDR2 YYREEE, per germline (reference sequence). CDR3: CASSDSGIIYHEQYF. DNA for the CDR3: TGTGCCAGCAGCGACTCCGGGATCATATACCACGAGCAGTACTTC.

The rearrangement uses TRBV28 and TRBJ2-7, with D possibly being TRBD1 or TRBD2 (5 bases each). Germline V lookup: CDR1 MDHEN, CDR2 SYDVKM. This CDR3 contains 15 residues. Trimming shortened V by 6 bases and J by 0 bases, and 15 bases separated the two germline ends. As DNA, the CDR3 is TGTGCCAGCAGCTCGTCCGGGGCGAGCTCCTACGAGCAGTACTTC. This codes for CASSSSGASSYEQYF. Full variable domain (missing parts from reference TRBV28 and TRBJ2-7): DVKVTQSSRYLVKRTGEKVFLECVQDMDHENMFWYRQDPGLGLRLIYFSYDVKMKEKGDIPEGYSVSREKKERFSLILESASTNQTSMYLCASSSSGASSYEQYFGPGTRLTVT.

The V gene is TRBV4-2, the J gene TRBJ2-7; 9 positions match TRBD1. V gave up 1 base and J gave up 1 base; unmatched junction bases: 2. Germline-derived CDR1 and CDR2 are LGHNA and YNFKEQ. This CDR3 has 15 amino acids. The CDR3, as DNA: TGTGCCAGCAGCCAAGGACAGGGGGTGTCCTACGAGCAGTACTTC. This sequence encodes CASSQGQGVSYEQYF.

This clone was seen a handful of times. The chain carries TRBV5-1 and TRBJ2-1, with TRBD1 identical over 10 bases. The CDR3 contains 15 residues. From germline, CDR1 is SGHRS and CDR2 YFSETQ. V shed 0 bases, J shed 3 bases, and the junction held 0 bases outside the gene matches. The CDR3 spells CASSLGTGGYNEQFF. For the CDR3, the DNA is TGCGCCAGCAGCTTGGGGACAGGGGGCTACAATGAGCAGTTCTTC.

The chain recombines TRBV18 with TRBJ1-4; D unclear. CDR3 size: 15 residues. In germline, CDR1 is KGHSH, CDR2 LQKENI. With 3 bases removed from V and 0 bases from J, the gap between germline ends came to 8 bases. The CDR3, as DNA: TGTGCCAGCTCACCGATCCGGTCAACTAATGAAAAACTGTTTTTT. This sequence encodes CASSPIRSTNEKLFF.

The rearrangement joins TRBV30 to TRBJ1-6; 8 bases line up with TRBD1. Germline values: CDR1 GTSNPN, CDR2 SVGIG (reference sequence). After removal of 6 bases from V and 9 bases from J, the junction contained 7 bases not matched to a gene. This CDR3 contains 13 residues. CDR3 nucleotides: TGTGCCTGCTCGACAGGGGACATTTCACCCCTCCACTTT. It is translated as CACSTGDISPLHF.